A selection of T cell receptor beta chains follows, all from one sample in a study of CD8+ T cells in alopecia areata. Measured with immunoSEQ multiplex PCR; TCRdb has only the in-frame clones, and not every one. The data contain about 140,000 clones, about 59% of them seen just once; the ten biggest clones take up roughly 15%. Sample: CD8+ T cells sorted from blood, taken at week 4, from a patient treated with tofacitinib. These receptor sequences come from a human donor with alopecia areata. CDR3s include the opening cysteine and the closing phenylalanine or tryptophan. D genes are given only for firm matches. Size is omitted from some rows. Given values are once, few, many or a class for expanded clones.

V gene: TRBV7-3
D gene: -
J gene: TRBJ2-1
clone size: -
CDR3 DNA: TGTGCCAGCAGCTTAACTTTGGGGAATGAGCAGTTCTTC
CDR3 protein: CASSLTLGNEQFF

V gene: TRBV2
D gene: -
J gene: TRBJ2-7
clone size: few
CDR3 DNA: TGTGCCAGCAGCTCCCAAGGGTCCTACGAGCAGTACTTC
CDR3 protein: CASSSQGSYEQYF

V gene: TRBV6-5
D gene: -
J gene: TRBJ1-1
clone size: few
CDR3 DNA: TGTGCCAGCAGTTATGAGGAGGGACTGAACACTGAAGCTTTCTTT
CDR3 protein: CASSYEEGLNTEAFF

V gene: TRBV29-1
D gene: -
J gene: TRBJ2-7
clone size: few
CDR3 DNA: TGCAGCGCCTTACAGGGAGTGAACGAGCAGTACTTC
CDR3 protein: CSALQGVNEQYF

V gene: TRBV29-1
D gene: -
J gene: TRBJ2-2
clone size: -
CDR3 DNA: TGCAGCGTACACAGGGCCGGGGAGCTGTTTTTT
CDR3 protein: CSVHRAGELFF

V gene: TRBV29-1
D gene: TRBD1
J gene: TRBJ1-2
clone size: -
CDR3 DNA: TGCAGCGTTTCTAACGACAGGGCCGACGGTGGCTACACCTTC
CDR3 protein: CSVSNDRADGGYTF

V gene: TRBV29-1
D gene: -
J gene: TRBJ2-5
clone size: few
CDR3 DNA: TGCAGCGTTCGCGACCGGGAGACCCAGTACTTC
CDR3 protein: CSVRDRETQYF

V gene: TRBV6-5
D gene: -
J gene: TRBJ1-4
clone size: -
CDR3 DNA: TGTGCCAGCAGTTACATGGGGGGAACTAATGAAAAACTGTTTTTT
CDR3 protein: CASSYMGGTNEKLFF

V gene: TRBV2
D gene: -
J gene: TRBJ2-4
clone size: -
CDR3 DNA: TGTGCCAGCAAGGACAGAAAAAACATTCAGTACTTC
CDR3 protein: CASKDRKNIQYF

V gene: TRBV4-1
D gene: -
J gene: TRBJ2-3
clone size: few
CDR3 DNA: TGCGCCAGCAGCCAAGTTAAAGTGGCGGATACGCAGTATTTT
CDR3 protein: CASSQVKVADTQYF

V gene: TRBV27
D gene: -
J gene: TRBJ1-2
clone size: few
CDR3 DNA: TGTGCCAGCAGTTTAATATCGGCAGCTATCAACTACTATGGCTACACCTTC
CDR3 protein: CASSLISAAINYYGYTF

V gene: TRBV11-2
D gene: TRBD2
J gene: TRBJ2-1
clone size: -
CDR3 DNA: TGTGCCAGCAGCCCCCGGACTAGTACGAATGAGCAGTTCTTC
CDR3 protein: CASSPRTSTNEQFF

V gene: TRBV2
D gene: TRBD1
J gene: TRBJ1-5
clone size: few
CDR3 DNA: TGTGCCAGCAGTTCACAGGGGAGCAATCAGCCCCAGCATTTT
CDR3 protein: CASSSQGSNQPQHF

V gene: TRBV25-1
D gene: TRBD1
J gene: TRBJ1-1
clone size: -
CDR3 DNA: TGTGCCAGCAGAGGGACAGGGGGCCATTACACTGAAGCTTTCTTT
CDR3 protein: CASRGTGGHYTEAFF

V gene: TRBV30
D gene: -
J gene: TRBJ1-1
clone size: -
CDR3 DNA: TGTGCCTGTACGCCGGACAGCGGGAATGAGGAAGCTTTCTTT
CDR3 protein: CACTPDSGNEEAFF

V gene: TRBV27
D gene: -
J gene: TRBJ1-1
clone size: -
CDR3 DNA: TGTGCCAGCAGCTTAGACCCGACAGCGAACACTGAAGCTTTCTTT
CDR3 protein: CASSLDPTANTEAFF

V gene: TRBV9
D gene: -
J gene: TRBJ2-1
clone size: -
CDR3 DNA: TGTGCCAGCAGCGTAGGTCTCAACCCCACCTACAATGAGCAGTTCTTC
CDR3 protein: CASSVGLNPTYNEQFF

V gene: TRBV6-4
D gene: TRBD2
J gene: TRBJ2-2
clone size: many
CDR3 DNA: TGTGCCAGCAGTGACTCAGCGGGGGCCGGGGAGCTGTTTTTT
CDR3 protein: CASSDSAGAGELFF